This paragraph reports one TCR beta chain. Its specificity is not known. Mismatch with germline at one junction end may stem from a read error. The sample is drawn from a study of tumor and adjacent non-tumor tissue in lung cancer. Overall study results and limits: Shorter survival was associated with higher TCR diversity in tumors. Top 100 clones took a larger repertoire share in normal lung. Compared with tumor, normal lung showed significantly lower TCR diversity.

A modified ARM-PCR protocol with three rounds of nested PCR amplified TCRbeta. TCRdb used MiXCR to reprocess the multiplex PCR reads, holding one entry per CDR3 protein. The data show 90,000 to 120,000 distinct CDR3 sequences, with roughly two thirds seen just once and around a fifth held by the top ten. Germline CDR1 reads MNHNS; CDR2 reads SASEGT. This CDR3 is 18 amino acids long. The template was RNA from unsorted bulk tissue. Distant lung tissue was collected more than 3 cm away from the tumor edge. This chain joins TRBV6-1 and TRBJ2-1, with D perhaps being TRBD1 or TRBD2 (6 bases each). This clonotype originated in a man aged 25-45 years with non-small cell lung cancer. The sample consisted of distant non-tumor lung tissue. CDR3 bases: TGTGCCAACAGTGGGGGGCTTGCTCTAGCCGGGATGGGGGATGAGCAGTTCTTC. Translating it yields CANSGGLALAGMGDEQFF.